This T cell receptor (beta chain) is drawn from a study of cytomegalovirus exposure and HLA in healthy donors. General observations from the study: Testing in vitro showed a few CMV-associated chains specific for CMV antigens.

Participants comprised healthy donors of bone marrow. V gave up 2 bases and J gave up 6 bases; unmatched junction bases: 3. This CDR3 contains 15 residues. CDR1 is LNHDA, CDR2 SQIVND, per germline (reference sequence). For this clone: Its target is unknown.

The study ran its PCR with 60 Vbeta and 13 Jbeta primers. The data were produced by immunoSEQ multiplex PCR, yet TCRdb's version contains in-frame clones alone and is incomplete. Of around 150,000 clones in the sample, approximately 10% were seen once. The TCR originated in a woman aged 35 to 49 in good health and CMV-seropositive. The rearrangement links TRBV19 to TRBJ2-1; 11 nucleotides line up with TRBD1. Sequencing was done on a sample of PBMCs. The DNA of the CDR3 is TGTGCCAGTAGTATATCGGGGACAGGGGGCAATGAGCAGTTCTTC. This codes for CASSISGTGGNEQFF.